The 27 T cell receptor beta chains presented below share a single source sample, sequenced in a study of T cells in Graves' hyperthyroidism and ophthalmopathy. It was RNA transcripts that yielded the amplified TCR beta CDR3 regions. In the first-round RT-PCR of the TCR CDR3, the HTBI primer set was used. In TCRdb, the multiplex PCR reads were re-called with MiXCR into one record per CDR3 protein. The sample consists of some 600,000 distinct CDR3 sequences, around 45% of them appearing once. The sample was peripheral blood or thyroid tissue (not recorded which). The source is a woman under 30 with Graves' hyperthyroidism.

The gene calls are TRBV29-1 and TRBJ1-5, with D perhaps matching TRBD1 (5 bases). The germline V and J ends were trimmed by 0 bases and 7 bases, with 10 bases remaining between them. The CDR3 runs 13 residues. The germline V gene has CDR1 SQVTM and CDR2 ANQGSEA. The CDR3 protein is CSVEEWGGQPQHF. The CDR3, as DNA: TGCAGCGTTGAAGAGTGGGGGGGGCAGCCCCAGCATTTT.

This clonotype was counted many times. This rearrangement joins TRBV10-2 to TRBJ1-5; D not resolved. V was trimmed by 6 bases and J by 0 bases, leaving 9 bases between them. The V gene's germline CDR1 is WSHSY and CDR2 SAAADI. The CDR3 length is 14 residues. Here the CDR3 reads CASSLTRSNQPQHF. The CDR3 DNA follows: TGCGCCAGCAGCCTTACACGTAGCAATCAGCCCCAGCATTTT.

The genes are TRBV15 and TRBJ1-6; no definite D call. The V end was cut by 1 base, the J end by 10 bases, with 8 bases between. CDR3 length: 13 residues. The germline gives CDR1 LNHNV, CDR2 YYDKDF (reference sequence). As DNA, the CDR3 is TGTGCCACCAGCAGAGGGACGGTCTCACCCCTCCACTTT. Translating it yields CATSRGTVSPLHF.

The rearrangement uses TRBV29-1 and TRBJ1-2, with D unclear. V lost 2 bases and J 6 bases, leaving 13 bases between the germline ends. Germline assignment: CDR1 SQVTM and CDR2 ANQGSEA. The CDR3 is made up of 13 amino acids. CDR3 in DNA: TGCAGCGTTGAACACGGACCTGCGAATGGCTACACCTTC. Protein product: CSVEHGPANGYTF.

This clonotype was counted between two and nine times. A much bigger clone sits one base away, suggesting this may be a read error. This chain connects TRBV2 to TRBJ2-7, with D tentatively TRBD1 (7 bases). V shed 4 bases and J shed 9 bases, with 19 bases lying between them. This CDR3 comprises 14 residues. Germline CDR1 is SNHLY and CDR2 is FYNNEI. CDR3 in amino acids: CASSVDRREGGQYF. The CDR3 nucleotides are TGTGCCAGCAGTGTGGACAGGCGTGAGGGGGGGCAGTACTTC.

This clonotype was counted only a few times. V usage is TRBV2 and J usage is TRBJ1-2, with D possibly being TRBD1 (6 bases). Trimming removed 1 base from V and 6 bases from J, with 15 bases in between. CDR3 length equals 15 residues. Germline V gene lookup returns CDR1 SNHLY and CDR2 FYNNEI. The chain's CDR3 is CASSEGSRGKDGYTF. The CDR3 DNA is TGTGCCAGCAGTGAAGGTTCCAGGGGAAAGGATGGCTACACCTTC.

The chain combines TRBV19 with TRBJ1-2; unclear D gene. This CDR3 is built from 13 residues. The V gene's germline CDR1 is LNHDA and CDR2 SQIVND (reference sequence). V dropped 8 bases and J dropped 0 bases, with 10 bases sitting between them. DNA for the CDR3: TGTGCCAGTTTTTTGAGCTCTAACTATGGCTACACCTTC. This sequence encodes CASFLSSNYGYTF. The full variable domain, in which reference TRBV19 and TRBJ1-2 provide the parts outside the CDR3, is DGGITQSPKYLFRKEGQNVTLSCEQNLNHDAMYWYRQDPGQGLRLIYYSQIVNDFQKGDIAEGYSVSREKKESFPLTVTSAQKNPTAFYLCASFLSSNYGYTFGSGTRLTVV.

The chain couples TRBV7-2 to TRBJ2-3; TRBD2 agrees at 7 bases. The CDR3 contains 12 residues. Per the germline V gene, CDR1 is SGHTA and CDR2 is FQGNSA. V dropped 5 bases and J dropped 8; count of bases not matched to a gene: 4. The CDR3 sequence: CASSPLAGTQYF. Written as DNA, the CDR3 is TGTGCCAGCAGCCCCTTAGCGGGTACGCAGTATTTT.

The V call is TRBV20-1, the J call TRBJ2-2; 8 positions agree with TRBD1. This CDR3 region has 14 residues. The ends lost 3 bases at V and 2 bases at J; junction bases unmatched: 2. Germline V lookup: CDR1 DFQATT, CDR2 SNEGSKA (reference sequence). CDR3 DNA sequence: TGCAGTGCTAGGACAGGGGTCAACACCGGGGAGCTGTTTTTT. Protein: CSARTGVNTGELFF.

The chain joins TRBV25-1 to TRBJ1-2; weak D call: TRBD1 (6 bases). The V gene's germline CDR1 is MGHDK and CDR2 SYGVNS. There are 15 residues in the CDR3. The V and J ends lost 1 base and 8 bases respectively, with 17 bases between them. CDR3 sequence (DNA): TGTGCCAGCAGTGAATTTCGGCTACAGGGTGAAGGCTACACCTTC. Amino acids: CASSEFRLQGEGYTF.

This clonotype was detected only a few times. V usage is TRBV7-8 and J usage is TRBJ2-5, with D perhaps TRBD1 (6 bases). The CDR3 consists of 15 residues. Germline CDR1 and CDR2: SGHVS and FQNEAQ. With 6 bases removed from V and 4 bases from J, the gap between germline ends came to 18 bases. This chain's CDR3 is CASSESTGMRETQYF. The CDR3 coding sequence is TGTGCCAGCAGTGAATCAACAGGGATGCGAGAGACCCAGTACTTC.

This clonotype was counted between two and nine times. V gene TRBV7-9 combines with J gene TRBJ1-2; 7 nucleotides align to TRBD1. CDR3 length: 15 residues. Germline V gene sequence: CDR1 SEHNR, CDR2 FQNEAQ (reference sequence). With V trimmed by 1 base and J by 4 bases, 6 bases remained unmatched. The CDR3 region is CASSLEGAGPYGYTF. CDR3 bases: TGTGCCAGCAGCTTAGAGGGGGCGGGCCCCTATGGCTACACCTTC.

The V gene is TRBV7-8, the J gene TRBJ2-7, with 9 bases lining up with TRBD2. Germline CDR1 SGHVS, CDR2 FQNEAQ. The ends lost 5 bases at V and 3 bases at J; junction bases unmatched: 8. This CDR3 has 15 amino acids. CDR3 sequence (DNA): TGTGCCAGCAGCCCCCTTAGCGGGAGTTTCTACGAGCAGTACTTC. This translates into CASSPLSGSFYEQYF.

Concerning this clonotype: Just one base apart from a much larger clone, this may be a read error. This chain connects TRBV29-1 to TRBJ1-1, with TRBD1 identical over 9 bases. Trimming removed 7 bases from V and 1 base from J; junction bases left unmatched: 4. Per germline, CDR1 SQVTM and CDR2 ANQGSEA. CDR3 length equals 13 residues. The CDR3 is CSGWDRANTEAFF. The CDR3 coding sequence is TGCAGCGGGTGGGACAGGGCGAACACTGAAGCTTTCTTT.

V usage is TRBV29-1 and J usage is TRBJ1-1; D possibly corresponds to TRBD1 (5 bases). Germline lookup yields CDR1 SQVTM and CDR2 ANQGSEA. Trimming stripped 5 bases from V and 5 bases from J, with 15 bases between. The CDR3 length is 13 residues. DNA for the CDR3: TGCAGCGTTTGGAGTGGGGCGATAACTGAAGCTTTCTTT. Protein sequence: CSVWSGAITEAFF. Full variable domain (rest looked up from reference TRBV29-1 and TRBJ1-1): SAVISQKPSRDICQRGTSLTIQCQVDSQVTMMFWYRQQPGQSLTLIATANQGSEATYESGFVIDKFPISRPNLTFSTLTVSNMSPEDSSIYLCSVWSGAITEAFFGQGTRLTVV.

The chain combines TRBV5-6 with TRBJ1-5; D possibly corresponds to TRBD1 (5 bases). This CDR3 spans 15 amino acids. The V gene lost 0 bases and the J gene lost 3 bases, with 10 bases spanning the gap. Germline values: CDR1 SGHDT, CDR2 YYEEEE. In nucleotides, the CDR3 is TGTGCCAGCAGCTTGGGGGGCAGGGACAATCAGCCCCAGCATTTT. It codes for CASSLGGRDNQPQHF.

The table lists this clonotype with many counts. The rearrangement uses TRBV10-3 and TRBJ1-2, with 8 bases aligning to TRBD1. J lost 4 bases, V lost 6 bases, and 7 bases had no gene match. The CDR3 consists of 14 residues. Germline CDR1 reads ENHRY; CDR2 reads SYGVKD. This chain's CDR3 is CAISHGQGFYGYTF. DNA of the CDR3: TGTGCCATCAGCCATGGACAGGGATTCTATGGCTACACCTTC.

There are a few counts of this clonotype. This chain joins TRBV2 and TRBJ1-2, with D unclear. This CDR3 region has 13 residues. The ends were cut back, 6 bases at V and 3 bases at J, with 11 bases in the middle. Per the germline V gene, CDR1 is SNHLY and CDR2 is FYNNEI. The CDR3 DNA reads TGTGCCAGCAGGGTAGGCGCTGACTATGGCTACACCTTC. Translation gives CASRVGADYGYTF.

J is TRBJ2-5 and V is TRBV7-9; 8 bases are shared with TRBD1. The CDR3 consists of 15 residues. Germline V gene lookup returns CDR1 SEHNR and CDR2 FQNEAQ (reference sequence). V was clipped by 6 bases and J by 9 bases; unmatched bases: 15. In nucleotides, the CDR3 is TGTGCCAGCAGTTTGGGCAGGGGGCGAGGGCAGCCCCAGTACTTC. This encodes CASSLGRGRGQPQYF.

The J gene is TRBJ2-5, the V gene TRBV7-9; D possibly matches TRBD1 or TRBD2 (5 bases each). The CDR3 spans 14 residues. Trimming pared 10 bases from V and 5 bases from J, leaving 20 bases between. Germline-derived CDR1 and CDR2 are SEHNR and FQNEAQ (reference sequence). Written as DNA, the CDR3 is TGTGCCACCACCCGGGACGCAGGTGGGGAGACCCAGTACTTC. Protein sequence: CATTRDAGGETQYF.

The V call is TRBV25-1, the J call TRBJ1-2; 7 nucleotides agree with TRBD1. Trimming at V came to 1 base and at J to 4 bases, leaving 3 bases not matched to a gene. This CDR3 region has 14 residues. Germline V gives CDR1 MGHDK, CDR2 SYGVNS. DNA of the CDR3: TGTGCCAGCAGTGAATTGGACAGGACCTATGGCTACACCTTC. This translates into CASSELDRTYGYTF.

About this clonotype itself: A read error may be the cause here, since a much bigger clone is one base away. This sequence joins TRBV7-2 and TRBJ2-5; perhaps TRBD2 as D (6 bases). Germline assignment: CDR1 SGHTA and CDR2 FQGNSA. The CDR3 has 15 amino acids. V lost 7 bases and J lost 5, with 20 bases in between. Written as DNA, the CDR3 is TGTGCCAGCACCCTTAGCGGTGGAGCTCGGGAGACCCAGTACTTC. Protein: CASTLSGGARETQYF.

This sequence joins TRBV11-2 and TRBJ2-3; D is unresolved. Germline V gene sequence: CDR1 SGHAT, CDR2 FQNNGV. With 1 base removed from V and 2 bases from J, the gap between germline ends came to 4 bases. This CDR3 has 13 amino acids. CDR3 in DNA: TGTGCCAGCAGCTTAGTGGTCACAGATACGCAGTATTTT. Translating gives CASSLVVTDTQYF.

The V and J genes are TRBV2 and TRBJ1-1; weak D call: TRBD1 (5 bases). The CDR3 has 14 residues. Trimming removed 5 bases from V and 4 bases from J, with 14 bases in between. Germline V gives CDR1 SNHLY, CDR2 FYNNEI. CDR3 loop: CASSFSGGITEAFF. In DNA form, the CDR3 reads TGTGCCAGCAGTTTCTCCGGGGGTATCACTGAAGCTTTCTTT.

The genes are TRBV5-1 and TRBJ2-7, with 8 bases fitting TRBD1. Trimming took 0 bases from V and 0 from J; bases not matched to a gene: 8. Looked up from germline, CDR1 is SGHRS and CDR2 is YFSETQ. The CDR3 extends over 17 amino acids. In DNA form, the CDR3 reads TGCGCCAGCAGCTTGGAACCTAACAGGGGGAGCTCCTACGAGCAGTACTTC. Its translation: CASSLEPNRGSSYEQYF.

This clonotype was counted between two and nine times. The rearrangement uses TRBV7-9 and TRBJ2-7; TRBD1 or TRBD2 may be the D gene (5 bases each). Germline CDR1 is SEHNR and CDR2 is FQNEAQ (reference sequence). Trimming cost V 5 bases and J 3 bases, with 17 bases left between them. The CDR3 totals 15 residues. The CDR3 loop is CASSLSKRDLYEQYF. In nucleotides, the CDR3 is TGTGCCAGCAGCCTTAGCAAAAGGGACCTCTACGAGCAGTACTTC.

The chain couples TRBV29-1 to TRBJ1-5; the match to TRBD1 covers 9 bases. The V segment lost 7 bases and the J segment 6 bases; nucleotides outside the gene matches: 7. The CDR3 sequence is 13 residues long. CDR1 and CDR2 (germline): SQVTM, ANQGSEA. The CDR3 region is CSDGQGLGQPQHF. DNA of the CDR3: TGCAGCGATGGACAGGGGCTCGGTCAGCCCCAGCATTTT.